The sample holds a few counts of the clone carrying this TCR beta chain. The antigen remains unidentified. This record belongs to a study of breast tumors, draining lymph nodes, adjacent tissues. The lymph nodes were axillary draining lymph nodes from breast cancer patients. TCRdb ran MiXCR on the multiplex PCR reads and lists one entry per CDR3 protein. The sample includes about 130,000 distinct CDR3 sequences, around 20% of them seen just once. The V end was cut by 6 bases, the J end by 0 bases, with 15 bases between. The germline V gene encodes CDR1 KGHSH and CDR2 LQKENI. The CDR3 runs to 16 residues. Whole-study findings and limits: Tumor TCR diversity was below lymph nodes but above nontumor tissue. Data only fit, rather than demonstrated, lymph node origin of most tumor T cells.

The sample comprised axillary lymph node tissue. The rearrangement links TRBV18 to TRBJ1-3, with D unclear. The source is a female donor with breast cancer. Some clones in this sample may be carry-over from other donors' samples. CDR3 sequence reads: CASSRTSTSSGNTIYF. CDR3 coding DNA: TGTGCCAGCTCCCGGACGTCAACTAGCTCTGGAAACACCATATATTTT.